The sequence of this T cell receptor beta chain was determined in a study of T cell changes during pregnancy in multiple sclerosis. Profiling relied on immunoSEQ multiplex PCR, and the TCRdb table lists in-frame clones only, not all of them. Among under 50,000 clones listed, roughly 92% were seen once. This CDR3 has 24 amino acids. From germline, CDR1 is SGHRS and CDR2 YFSETQ. V lost 4 bases and J lost 0; bases outside the gene matches: 29. The sample here was CD4+ T cells from peripheral blood mononuclear cells, taken in the second trimester of pregnancy. The receptor was derived from a female donor in good health, enrolled as a control in a pregnancy study. This chain joins TRBV5-1 and TRBJ2-1, with TRBD2 matching 9 bases. The CDR3: CASSRTTSGPFAVNRMSSYNEQFF. Written as DNA, the CDR3 is TGCGCCAGCAGCAGGACGACTAGCGGACCCTTTGCCGTTAATCGTATGAGCTCCTACAATGAGCAGTTCTTC.